The clone carrying this T cell receptor beta chain turned up a few times. Its cognate antigen is unknown. Per individual sample, total RNA of at least 5 micrograms was extracted. This record belongs to a study of blood T cells in healthy people across ages. For the study at large: Roughly one uniquely barcoded beta molecule per two T cells was captured. Study conclusions and caveats: Estimates of total diversity, which came from one million sequenced T cells, were considered to be underestimates.

The authors ran a second PCR of about 6 to 12 cycles using a sample-barcoded 5' primer and a J-beta primer mix. TCRdb re-called the 5' RACE reads with MiXCR, one entry per CDR3 protein. The profile shows some 1.4 million distinct CDR3 sequences, 42% of them singletons. V lost 0 bases and J 8 bases, leaving 14 bases between the germline ends. Germline-derived CDR1 and CDR2 are ENHRY and SYGVKD. The CDR3 runs to 16 residues. Sequencing was done on a sample of blood. This receptor was identified in a young woman in good health. This chain links TRBV10-3 with TRBJ1-6; D might be TRBD1 (6 bases). The chain's CDR3 is CAISESVGDNHSPLHF. The CDR3 coding sequence is TGTGCCATCAGTGAGTCGGTTGGGGACAATCATTCACCCCTCCACTTT.